These 13 T cell receptor beta chains came from one sample sequenced in a study of CD8 T cells in ankylosing spondylitis. Study-level findings and limits: Typical of ankylosing spondylitis blood, it appeared, was a TCR beta motif of eight highly homologous variants.

Each CDR3 protein gets one entry after TCRdb re-called the 5' RACE reads with MiXCR. Seen here are 100,000 to 150,000 distinct CDR3 sequences, about a sixth observed once, and the top ten hold approximately 30%. These receptors have no identified antigens. Material for sequencing was blood, either unsorted or a sorted T cell fraction (not recorded which). Source of these receptors: a male donor with ankylosing spondylitis.

The V gene is TRBV20-1, the J gene TRBJ1-1; D unclear. Germline V gene sequence: CDR1 DFQATT, CDR2 SNEGSKA (reference sequence). The CDR3 is 12 amino acids. V lost 6 bases to trimming and J lost 4 bases, with 12 bases between them. In nucleotides, the CDR3 is TGCAGTGCGCACTTATATGGCACTGAAGCTTTCTTT. Encoded protein: CSAHLYGTEAFF.

This clonotype was seen only a few times. The chain links TRBV7-9 to TRBJ2-1, with unresolved D. The CDR3 runs 12 residues. In germline, CDR1 is SEHNR, CDR2 FQNEAQ (reference sequence). Trimming left V 6 bases short and J 6 bases short, with 9 bases between. The CDR3 protein is CASSIIGNEQFF. In DNA, the CDR3 is TGTGCCAGCAGTATCATTGGCAATGAGCAGTTCTTC. The full variable domain, with the rest looked up from reference TRBV7-9 and TRBJ2-1, is DTGVSQNPRHKITKRGQNVTFRCDPISEHNRLYWYRQTLGQGPEFLTYFQNEAQLEKSRLLSDRFSAERPKGSFSTLEIQRTEQGDSAMYLCASSIIGNEQFFGPGTRLTVL.

This clonotype was counted ten times or more. The rearrangement joins TRBV29-1 to TRBJ1-2; D remains unclear. Deletions cut 2 bases from V and 3 bases from J, with 25 bases between. The CDR3 is 18 amino acids. CDR1 and CDR2 (germline): SQVTM, ANQGSEA. DNA of the CDR3: TGCAGCGTTGAAAAGGGCCAAGTCGGAACCAACGAGGACTATGGCTACACCTTC. It specifies CSVEKGQVGTNEDYGYTF.

This clonotype came up a few times. The chain recombines TRBV7-6 with TRBJ1-5; D is unclear. This CDR3 comprises 14 residues. Germline V lookup: CDR1 SGHVS, CDR2 FNYEAQ. Trimming shortened V by 2 bases and J by 3 bases, and 8 bases separated the two germline ends. In nucleotides, the CDR3 is TGTGCCAGCAGCTTACTCGGATACAATCAGCCCCAGCATTTT. Translated: CASSLLGYNQPQHF.

The sample holds a few counts of this clonotype. The V call is TRBV9, the J call TRBJ1-1; possible D gene TRBD1, 6 bases. CDR3 length: 15 amino acids. V shed 4 bases and J shed 4 bases, with 17 bases lying between them. Germline V gene data show CDR1 as SGDLS and CDR2 as YYNGEE. The CDR3 sequence is CASSPEGGPVTEAFF. In nucleotides, the CDR3 is TGTGCCAGCAGCCCGGAGGGGGGGCCGGTCACTGAAGCTTTCTTT.

V gene TRBV7-9 combines with J gene TRBJ2-7; 12 positions match TRBD2. The CDR3 has 16 amino acids. After removal of 5 bases from V and 2 bases from J, the junction contained 7 bases not matched to a gene. CDR1 and CDR2 from the germline V gene are SEHNR and FQNEAQ (reference sequence). CDR3 coding DNA: TGTGCCAGCAGCCGGACTAGCGGGATGATTACCTACGAGCAGTACTTC. It is translated as CASSRTSGMITYEQYF.

This clonotype has only a few counts. The chain uses TRBV18 and TRBJ2-1; the D call may be TRBD1 or TRBD2 (5 bases each). V was pared by 2 bases and J by 9 bases, with 20 bases between. The CDR3 contains 16 residues. Germline assignment: CDR1 KGHSH and CDR2 LQKENI. Here the CDR3 reads CASSPNAPGTLGEQFF. CDR3 sequence (DNA): TGTGCCAGCTCACCAAACGCCCCCGGGACCTTGGGTGAGCAGTTCTTC. The full variable domain, its missing parts supplied by reference TRBV18 and TRBJ2-1, is NAGVMQNPRHLVRRRGQEARLRCSPMKGHSHVYWYRQLPEEGLKFMVYLQKENIIDESGMPKERFSAEFPKEGPSILRIQQVVRGDSAAYFCASSPNAPGTLGEQFFGPGTRLTVL.

This clonotype was detected ten times or more. The chain links TRBV7-3 to TRBJ2-3; D is undetermined. V was shortened by 0 bases and J by 2 bases, with 9 bases between the two germline ends. The length of the CDR3 is 15 residues. CDR1 and CDR2 (germline): SGHTA, FQGTGA. The CDR3 reads CASSLTNTHTDTQYF. DNA for the CDR3: TGTGCCAGCAGCTTAACGAACACCCACACAGATACGCAGTATTTT.

The genes are TRBV5-6 and TRBJ1-2, with D uncertain. The CDR3 totals 13 residues. V shed 4 bases and J shed 4 bases, with 11 bases lying between them. The V gene's germline CDR1 is SGHDT and CDR2 YYEEEE. Here the CDR3 DNA reads TGTGCCAGCAGCATTACAGAGGTCTATGGCTACACCTTC. It yields the protein CASSITEVYGYTF. Combining the CDR3 with reference TRBV5-6 and TRBJ1-2 gives the whole variable domain DAGVTQSPTHLIKTRGQQVTLRCSPKSGHDTVSWYQQALGQGPQFIFQYYEEEERQRGNFPDRFSGHQFPNYSSELNVNALLLGDSALYLCASSITEVYGYTFGSGTRLTVV.

The sample holds a few counts of this clonotype. The rearrangement joins TRBV2 to TRBJ2-1, with 12 positions matching TRBD2. This CDR3 has 13 residues. Germline values: CDR1 SNHLY, CDR2 FYNNEI. V dropped 10 bases and J dropped 6; count of bases not matched to a gene: 4. This chain's CDR3 is CATGLAGINEQFF. Here the CDR3 DNA reads TGTGCCACCGGACTAGCGGGAATCAATGAGCAGTTCTTC.

This chain connects TRBV27 to TRBJ2-1; the match to TRBD1 covers 9 bases. This CDR3 region has 15 residues. V was clipped by 5 bases and J by 6 bases; unmatched bases: 8. Germline CDR1 MNHEY, CDR2 SMNVEV (reference sequence). Written as DNA, the CDR3 is TGTGCCAGCAGTCTTAGACAGGGGGGTGTCAATGAGCAGTTCTTC. Encoded protein: CASSLRQGGVNEQFF.

The V call is TRBV28, the J call TRBJ1-6, with TRBD1 matching over 7 bases. V shed 8 bases and J 2 bases; nucleotides not matched to a gene: 9. The CDR3 runs to 16 residues. Germline CDR1 MDHEN, CDR2 SYDVKM. The CDR3: CASPGTATAYNSPLHF. In nucleotides, the CDR3 is TGTGCCAGCCCCGGGACAGCGACCGCCTATAATTCACCCCTCCACTTT.

This rearrangement joins TRBV6-1 to TRBJ2-7, with 7 nucleotides matching TRBD1. With 6 bases clipped from V and 3 bases from J, the junction kept 11 bases outside the gene matches. CDR3 length equals 15 residues. The germline CDR1 and CDR2 sequences are MNHNS and SASEGT. CDR3 sequence: CASSRPDRTNYEQYF. The CDR3 nucleotides are TGTGCCAGCAGCAGACCGGACAGGACAAACTACGAGCAGTACTTC.